The following is a T cell receptor beta chain sequence with its context. A junction boundary mismatches the germline segment, possibly from a read error. Other DNA sequences in the sample encode the same CDR3. The naive CD8 fraction comprised CD45RO-negative cells positively selected for CCR7 and excluded terminally differentiated effector memory CD45RA+ cells. Methods used by the authors: Filtering differed because ImmunoSEQ produced junction-only sequences that carried no quality scores. Clones were sequenced by immunoSEQ multiplex PCR, and TCRdb holds only the in-frame ones, with some missing. Clonal size and the V and J genes are those of that table, whereas D and trimming came from the DNA. Among more than 2 million clones, approximately 95% were seen once, and the ten largest hold about 1.1%. This specimen comes from a study of shared clonotypes between healthy human individuals. Germline CDR1 and CDR2: SGHNT and YYREEE (reference sequence). This CDR3 is 13 amino acids long.

This chain links TRBV5-4 with TRBJ1-3; D call uncertain. This TCR derives from a man younger than 35 in good health. Sequenced material: naive CD8+ T cells sorted from blood. The CDR3 nucleotides read TGTGCCAGCAGCTTTCTAACTGGGAACACCATATATTTT. It codes for CASSFLTGNTIYF.